The 11 T cell receptor beta chains given below trace back to one sample, sequenced in a study of cytomegalovirus exposure and HLA in healthy donors. TCRdb's table, derived via immunoSEQ multiplex PCR, lists solely in-frame clones and lacks some. The repertoire has approximately 46,000 clones, roughly 92% of them found once; the top ten carry 1.4% to 1.5%. Sequencing used PBMCs. The receptors shown here come from a man between 18 and 35 years old in good health and CMV-seronegative.

The genes are TRBV10-3 and TRBJ2-5; 10 bases map to TRBD2. V trimming: 0 bases; J trimming: 5 bases; junction bases outside the gene matches: 9. Germline lookup yields CDR1 ENHRY and CDR2 SYGVKD. The CDR3 contains 17 residues. CDR3 in amino acids: CAISESPAGGPGETQYF. The CDR3 DNA follows: TGTGCCATCAGTGAGTCGCCAGCGGGAGGGCCAGGGGAGACCCAGTACTTC.

The chain recombines TRBV27 with TRBJ1-5; 9 bases align to TRBD1. J gave up 6 bases and V 4 bases, and 4 bases lay outside the gene matches. The germline V gene has CDR1 MNHEY and CDR2 SMNVEV (reference sequence). The length of the CDR3 is 14 residues. The CDR3 loop is CASSSPTGGQPQHF. The CDR3 DNA reads TGTGCCAGCAGTTCGCCGACAGGGGGTCAGCCCCAGCATTTT.

The rearrangement uses TRBV28 and TRBJ1-5, with no clear D. V lost 5 bases to trimming and J lost 3 bases, with 20 bases between them. From germline, CDR1 is MDHEN and CDR2 SYDVKM. CDR3 length equals 17 residues. CDR3 bases: TGTGCCAGCAGTCCATCGGGAACGCCAGGCACCAATCAGCCCCAGCATTTT. Translating gives CASSPSGTPGTNQPQHF.

This clone was counted a few times. This chain connects TRBV4-1 to TRBJ1-5, with 8 bases lining up with TRBD1. Germline values: CDR1 MGHRA, CDR2 YSYEKL. The CDR3 runs 17 residues. V shed 0 bases and J 3 bases; nucleotides not matched to a gene: 7. CDR3 residues: CASSQDPGQGANQPQHF. Here the CDR3 DNA reads TGCGCCAGCAGCCAAGACCCGGGGCAGGGGGCCAATCAGCCCCAGCATTTT.

Points on this clone: Distinct nucleotide sequences in the sample also encode this CDR3. The rearrangement joins TRBV6-1 to TRBJ1-5, with D possibly matching TRBD1 (6 bases). With 2 bases removed from V and 4 bases from J, the gap between germline ends came to 6 bases. The germline gives CDR1 MNHNS, CDR2 SASEGT. CDR3 length: 13 residues. This CDR3 reads CASSETGNQPQHF. The CDR3 DNA sequence: TGTGCCAGCAGTGAAACAGGGAATCAGCCCCAGCATTTT.

The chain uses TRBV5-6 and TRBJ1-4, with no clear D. CDR1 is SGHDT and CDR2 is YYEEEE in the germline V gene. This CDR3 spans 12 amino acids. The V end was cut by 4 bases, the J end by 8 bases, with 9 bases between. CDR3 residues: CASSLREEKLFF. The CDR3 DNA reads as TGTGCCAGCAGCCTCCGGGAAGAAAAACTGTTTTTT.

CDR3 region: CASSSLAGLRSYEQYF. CDR3 in DNA: TGTGCCAGCAGTTCGCTAGCGGGATTGCGCTCCTACGAGCAGTACTTC. This chain joins TRBV7-8 and TRBJ2-7; 9 bases align to TRBD2. The CDR3 length is 16 residues. CDR1 and CDR2 from the germline V gene are SGHVS and FQNEAQ. The junction had 9 bases not matched to a gene; V was cut back by 6 bases and J by 0 bases.

The chain has TRBV15 and TRBJ1-1; TRBD1 is a possible D gene (5 bases). V was pared by 0 bases and J by 0 bases, with 8 bases between. In germline, CDR1 is LNHNV, CDR2 YYDKDF (reference sequence). This CDR3 is 15 amino acids long. The CDR3 sequence: CATSRDRGMNTEAFF. The CDR3 bases are TGTGCCACCAGCAGAGATAGGGGTATGAACACTGAAGCTTTCTTT.

The gene calls are TRBV5-1 and TRBJ1-6; possible D gene TRBD1, 5 bases. The CDR3 runs 15 residues. The V and J ends lost 4 bases and 9 bases respectively, with 17 bases between them. CDR1 and CDR2 from the germline V gene are SGHRS and YFSETQ. CDR3 residues: CASSPGTPDSSPLHF. CDR3 nucleotide sequence: TGCGCCAGCAGCCCAGGGACTCCTGACAGTTCACCCCTCCACTTT.

The rearrangement uses TRBV11-3 and TRBJ2-7; 7 bases are a match to TRBD2. The germline gives CDR1 SGHNT, CDR2 YENEEA. After removal of 1 base from V and 3 bases from J, the junction contained 3 bases not matched to a gene. This CDR3 has 14 amino acids. The DNA of the CDR3 is TGTGCCAGCAGCTTAGGAGCGGGAAGCTACGAGCAGTACTTC. This sequence encodes CASSLGAGSYEQYF.

The J gene is TRBJ1-2, the V gene TRBV6-5; D might be TRBD1 (5 bases). The CDR3 sequence is 15 residues long. The V end was cut by 0 bases, the J end by 4 bases, with 12 bases between. CDR1 MNHEY and CDR2 SVGAGI come from the germline V gene. DNA of the CDR3: TGTGCCAGCAGTTACTCTGGGACTCGGGGCTATGGCTACACCTTC. Translation gives CASSYSGTRGYGYTF.